One and the same sample provided the 29 T cell receptor beta chains below, sequenced in a study of T-cell reconstitution after alpha-beta-depleted transplantation in children. Library preparation (for TCRbeta) was performed with unique molecular identifiers. TCRdb re-analysed the PCR reads in MiXCR, keeping a single row per CDR3 protein. The table shows about 690,000 distinct CDR3 sequences, with roughly 15% occurring only once. The sample consisted of PBMCs from the stem cell graft donor, taken from the stem cell graft. Receptors were obtained from a human donor who donated a stem cell graft to a child with acute myeloid leukemia.

The V and J genes are TRBV7-6 and TRBJ2-1; 10 bases line up with TRBD2. CDR3 length: 14 residues. Losses at the gene ends were 6 bases for V and 3 bases for J; bases not matched to a gene: 2. Looked up from germline, CDR1 is SGHVS and CDR2 is FNYEAQ. The CDR3 DNA follows: TGTGCCAGCAGAGCGGGGGGGTACTACAATGAGCAGTTCTTC. Amino acid sequence: CASRAGGYYNEQFF.

This clonotype was detected many times. J is TRBJ2-1 and V is TRBV20-1, with 8 bases matching TRBD2. Germline CDR1 reads DFQATT; CDR2 reads SNEGSKA (reference sequence). The CDR3 length is 16 residues. The J segment lost 9 bases and the V segment lost 0 bases, leaving 13 bases of the junction unmatched. This CDR3 is CSARDPSGGTVGEQFF. The CDR3 coding sequence is TGCAGTGCTAGAGACCCCAGCGGGGGCACCGTGGGTGAGCAGTTCTTC.

This clonotype was seen only a few times. The genes are TRBV28 and TRBJ2-7; D unclear. With 6 bases removed from V and 0 bases from J, the gap between germline ends came to 12 bases. This CDR3 is built from 14 residues. Per the germline V gene, CDR1 is MDHEN and CDR2 is SYDVKM. CDR3 coding DNA: TGTGCCAGCAGCCAAGGGATTACCTCCTACGAGCAGTACGTC. This encodes CASSQGITSYEQYV.

This clonotype was counted ten times or more. The chain has TRBV11-2 and TRBJ2-3, with unresolved D. The CDR3 spans 12 residues. The germline CDR1 and CDR2 sequences are SGHAT and FQNNGV. The V and J ends lost 4 bases and 4 bases respectively, with 6 bases between them. The CDR3 nucleotides read TGTGCCAGCAGCTCCATGGCAGATACGCAGTATTTT. This sequence encodes CASSSMADTQYF.

At least ten counts were recorded for this clonotype. This chain uses TRBV15 with TRBJ2-7; tentatively, D is TRBD1 or TRBD2 (5 bases each). The V end lost 0 bases, the J end lost 1 base, and 10 bases lay between the germline ends. Germline V gives CDR1 LNHNV, CDR2 YYDKDF (reference sequence). The CDR3 consists of 15 residues. CDR3 sequence (DNA): TGTGCCACCAGCAGAGAAAGGGACGGGTCCTACGAGCAGTACTTC. Its protein is CATSRERDGSYEQYF.

As for this clonotype: This clone may be a read error of a much larger clone one base away. The J gene is TRBJ1-1, the V gene TRBV29-1; possibly TRBD1 for D (6 bases). CDR1 is SQVTM, CDR2 ANQGSEA, per germline. V lost 5 bases, J lost 4 bases, and 14 bases lay in between. The CDR3 contains 13 residues. The CDR3 spells CSVRVGGVTEAFF. The CDR3 bases are TGCAGCGTTAGAGTTGGGGGCGTCACTGAAGCTTTCTTT.

This clonotype was seen once. This chain links TRBV7-2 with TRBJ1-4; the D gene is possibly TRBD1 (5 bases). From germline, CDR1 is SGHTA and CDR2 FQGNSA. V lost 3 bases and J 0 bases, leaving 14 bases between the germline ends. This CDR3 is 17 amino acids long. The CDR3 here is CASSFAEGTSTNEKLFF. CDR3 nucleotide sequence: TGTGCCAGCAGCTTTGCGGAGGGGACGTCAACTAATGAAAAACTGTTTTTT. Filled out from reference TRBV7-2 and TRBJ1-4, the complete variable domain reads GAGVSQSPSNKVTEKGKDVELRCDPISGHTALYWYRQSLGQGLEFLIYFQGNSAPDKSGLPSDRFSAERTGGSVSTLTIQRTQQEDSAVYLCASSFAEGTSTNEKLFFGSGTQLSVL.

In its sample, this clonotype was seen many times. This chain joins TRBV29-1 and TRBJ2-7; 7 bases are a match to TRBD1. Trimming at V came to 2 bases and at J to 2 bases, leaving 6 bases not matched to a gene. The CDR3 runs to 14 residues. CDR1 and CDR2 from the germline V gene are SQVTM and ANQGSEA. The CDR3 region has the DNA TGCAGCGTTGAATCTCCGCAGGGGGCCTACGAGCAGTACTTC. The encoded protein is CSVESPQGAYEQYF.

This chain connects TRBV7-2 to TRBJ1-4; D is unclear. The CDR3 covers 14 residues. Germline V gene data show CDR1 as SGHTA and CDR2 as FQGNSA. Deletions cut 4 bases from V and 0 bases from J, with 6 bases between. CDR3 sequence reads: CASSSRSTNEKLFF. Here the CDR3 DNA reads TGTGCCAGCAGCTCCCGGTCAACTAATGAAAAACTGTTTTTT.

This clonotype was seen a few times. V is TRBV10-3 and J is TRBJ1-1; a possible D gene is TRBD1 (6 bases). Germline CDR1 is ENHRY and CDR2 is SYGVKD. Trimming removed 6 bases from V and 4 bases from J, with 15 bases in between. CDR3 length: 14 amino acids. CDR3 region: CAIRPGGGPTEAFF. The DNA of the CDR3 is TGTGCCATCAGACCGGGGGGGGGCCCCACTGAAGCTTTCTTT.

The chain has TRBV9 and TRBJ1-5; the match to TRBD1 covers 9 bases. Looked up from germline, CDR1 is SGDLS and CDR2 is YYNGEE. Trimming took 0 bases from V and 0 from J; bases not matched to a gene: 22. The CDR3 is 23 amino acids. CDR3 sequence reads: CASSVVVSPLGPTGGYSNQPQHF. Here the CDR3 DNA reads TGTGCCAGCAGCGTAGTAGTGTCACCTTTGGGGCCCACAGGGGGCTATAGCAATCAGCCCCAGCATTTT.

Of note for this clonotype: A much larger clonotype is one base distant, so this may be a read error. The V and J genes are TRBV20-1 and TRBJ1-5, with D perhaps matching TRBD1 (6 bases). V lost 5 bases and J 1 base, leaving 15 bases between the germline ends. Germline-derived CDR1 and CDR2 are DFQATT and SNEGSKA (reference sequence). The CDR3 extends over 15 amino acids. CDR3 protein: CSALQGRRSNQPQHF. The CDR3 nucleotides are TGCAGTGCTCTACAGGGTCGAAGGAGCAATCAGCCCCAGCATTTT.

The chain is built from TRBV7-8 and TRBJ1-2; no clear D. In germline, CDR1 is SGHVS, CDR2 FQNEAQ. Trimming cost V 1 base and J 7 bases, with 7 bases left between them. The CDR3 totals 12 residues. The CDR3 nucleotides are TGTGCCAGCAGCTTAGACGACCTTGGCTACACCTTC. Translation gives CASSLDDLGYTF.

This clonotype came up a few times. The V call is TRBV5-6, the J call TRBJ2-1; TRBD1 matches at 7 bases. The CDR3 consists of 16 residues. CDR1 is SGHDT, CDR2 YYEEEE, per germline. The V and J ends lost 4 bases and 2 bases, in that order; junction bases with no gene match: 9. As DNA, the CDR3 is TGTGCCAGCAGCGAAACAGGGGTTAGCGCCTACAATGAGCAGTTCTTC. Its protein product is CASSETGVSAYNEQFF.

V is TRBV7-9 and J is TRBJ2-1, with 8 bases fitting TRBD1. The V gene end was trimmed by 5 bases and the J gene end by 10 bases; junction bases not matched to a gene: 10. Per germline, CDR1 SEHNR and CDR2 FQNEAQ (reference sequence). The CDR3 consists of 14 residues. In DNA, the CDR3 is TGTGCCAGCAGCCCCCCAGCAGGGGGCGAGGAGCAGTTCTTC. It specifies CASSPPAGGEEQFF.

Comment on this clonotype: Possible read error: a much larger clone is one base away. This chain links TRBV20-1 with TRBJ1-1; D possibly corresponds to TRBD1 (5 bases). The CDR3 contains 13 residues. From germline, CDR1 is DFQATT and CDR2 SNEGSKA (reference sequence). CDR3 in amino acids: CSARARANTDAFF. Written as DNA, the CDR3 is TGCAGTGCTAGAGCCAGGGCCAACACTGACGCTTTCTTT.

This chain uses TRBV20-1 with TRBJ2-7, with 9 nucleotides matching TRBD1. The germline CDR1 and CDR2 sequences are DFQATT and SNEGSKA (reference sequence). With 0 bases clipped from V and 7 bases from J, the junction kept 16 bases outside the gene matches. The CDR3 is made up of 17 amino acids. Here the CDR3 DNA reads TGCAGTGCTAGAGATCGGGCGGCCGGGACAGGGAAAAGGGAGCAGTACTTC. This codes for CSARDRAAGTGKREQYF.

On this clonotype itself: This may be a read error, as it is one base from a much larger clone. Because the CDR3 is missing its conserved closing phenylalanine or tryptophan, this is likely a read error. The CDR3 reads CASSRDGPYGYTI. The CDR3 DNA is TGCGCCAGCAGTCGGGACGGACCCTATGGCTACACCATC. The chain recombines TRBV4-3 with TRBJ1-2, with a possible D match to TRBD1 (5 bases). V shed 6 bases and J shed 4 bases, with 12 bases lying between them. CDR1 is LGHNA, CDR2 YSLEER, per germline. The CDR3 runs 13 residues.

Ten or more counts support this clonotype. The gene calls are TRBV5-6 and TRBJ1-6, with 11 bases identical to TRBD1. The CDR3 sequence is 15 residues long. Losses at the gene ends were 4 bases for V and 8 bases for J; bases not matched to a gene: 5. The germline V gene encodes CDR1 SGHDT and CDR2 YYEEEE. The CDR3 nucleotides are TGTGCCAGCAGCCTTCGGACAGGGGGCTATTCACCCCTCCACTTT. This translates into CASSLRTGGYSPLHF. Complete variable domain (other parts from reference TRBV5-6 and TRBJ1-6): DAGVTQSPTHLIKTRGQQVTLRCSPKSGHDTVSWYQQALGQGPQFIFQYYEEEERQRGNFPDRFSGHQFPNYSSELNVNALLLGDSALYLCASSLRTGGYSPLHFGNGTRLTVT.

This clonotype was observed a few times. J is TRBJ2-3 and V is TRBV29-1; 8 bases match TRBD2. The CDR3 consists of 15 residues. Germline CDR1 SQVTM, CDR2 ANQGSEA. With V trimmed by 3 bases and J by 7 bases, 12 bases remained unmatched. The chain's CDR3 is CSVDNRAGGWNTQYF. The CDR3 DNA is TGCAGCGTTGACAATCGGGCGGGGGGCTGGAATACGCAGTATTTT.

This clonotype has just a few counts. V usage is TRBV5-1 and J usage is TRBJ2-2, with 9 bases aligning to TRBD2. The CDR3 has 17 residues. The V gene end was trimmed by 4 bases and the J gene end by 0 bases; junction bases not matched to a gene: 7. CDR1 and CDR2 from the germline V gene are SGHRS and YFSETQ. CDR3 in DNA: TGCGCCAGCAGCCGACTAGCGGAACCCTCGAACACCGGGGAGCTGTTTTTT. Protein product: CASSRLAEPSNTGELFF.

This clonotype was counted a few times. J is TRBJ2-2 and V is TRBV29-1, with TRBD1 matching over 9 bases. The CDR3 spans 15 residues. The V gene's germline CDR1 is SQVTM and CDR2 ANQGSEA. The J segment lost 5 bases and the V segment lost 3 bases, leaving 7 bases of the junction unmatched. The CDR3 reads CSVDGGQGWTGELFF. DNA for the CDR3: TGCAGCGTTGATGGGGGACAGGGTTGGACCGGGGAGCTGTTTTTT.

This clonotype occurred many times. The chain recombines TRBV20-1 with TRBJ2-3; a possible D gene is TRBD2 (6 bases). Germline-derived CDR1 and CDR2 are DFQATT and SNEGSKA (reference sequence). The CDR3 loop spans 16 amino acids. Trimming stripped 3 bases from V and 5 bases from J, with 21 bases between. CDR3 DNA sequence: TGCAGTGCTAGTGCTAGAGATGTCGGGGGATTAGATACGCAGTATTTT. Translating gives CSASARDVGGLDTQYF.

The J gene is TRBJ2-1, the V gene TRBV9; 8 bases match TRBD2. V gave up 4 bases and J gave up 5 bases; unmatched junction bases: 5. Germline values: CDR1 SGDLS, CDR2 YYNGEE. The CDR3 covers 14 residues. DNA of the CDR3: TGTGCCAGCAGCCCAGCGGGGGCGAACAATGAGCAGTTCTTC. It is translated as CASSPAGANNEQFF. The entire variable domain, with the rest obtained from reference TRBV9 and TRBJ2-1, is as follows: DSGVTQTPKHLITATGQRVTLRCSPRSGDLSVYWYQQSLDQGLQFLIQYYNGEERAKGNILERFSAQQFPDLHSELNLSSLELGDSALYFCASSPAGANNEQFFGPGTRLTVL.

This clonotype was counted at least ten times. V is TRBV12-3 or TRBV12-4 and J is TRBJ2-7; 8 bases are a match to TRBD1. The CDR3 is made up of 12 amino acids. Trimming took 10 bases from V and 5 from J; bases not matched to a gene: 7. The DNA for the CDR3 is TGTGCCACCCGACAGGGGAACGACGAGCAGTACTTC. Its translation: CATRQGNDEQYF.

The rearrangement uses TRBV5-1 and TRBJ2-3; weak D call: TRBD2 (5 bases). Germline-derived CDR1 and CDR2 are SGHRS and YFSETQ. CDR3 length: 15 amino acids. Trimming removed 5 bases at V and 2 bases at J, with 15 bases between. The CDR3 is CASSVRAINTDTQYF. As DNA, the CDR3 is TGCGCCAGCAGTGTGCGGGCGATCAACACAGATACGCAGTATTTT.

The chain employs TRBV20-1 and TRBJ2-5; D not certain. The germline CDR1 and CDR2 sequences are DFQATT and SNEGSKA (reference sequence). V dropped 0 bases and J dropped 8 bases, with 16 bases sitting between them. The CDR3 is made up of 14 amino acids. CDR3 bases: TGCAGTGCTAGAGAGGTAGCCGCCTCATCCACCCAGTACTTC. Protein product: CSAREVAASSTQYF.

The CDR3 bases are TGTGCCAGCACCGCTGGAGGGGGGAGCTCCTACGAGCAGTACGTC. This sequence encodes CASTAGGGSSYEQYV. V usage is TRBV2 and J usage is TRBJ2-7; possibly TRBD1 or TRBD2 for D (6 bases each). The CDR3 extends over 15 amino acids. Trimming left V 7 bases short and J 0 bases short, with 16 bases between. CDR1 and CDR2 from the germline V gene are SNHLY and FYNNEI.

This clonotype was recorded a few times. This chain joins TRBV20-1 and TRBJ2-3; 8 bases are shared with TRBD2. Trimming removed 6 bases from V and 1 base from J; junction bases left unmatched: 9. CDR3 length: 15 amino acids. Germline-derived CDR1 and CDR2 are DFQATT and SNEGSKA (reference sequence). The DNA for the CDR3 is TGCAGTGCCCGAGCCGGGGGGGGGGGCACAGATACGCAGTATTTT. Its translation is CSARAGGGGTDTQYF.